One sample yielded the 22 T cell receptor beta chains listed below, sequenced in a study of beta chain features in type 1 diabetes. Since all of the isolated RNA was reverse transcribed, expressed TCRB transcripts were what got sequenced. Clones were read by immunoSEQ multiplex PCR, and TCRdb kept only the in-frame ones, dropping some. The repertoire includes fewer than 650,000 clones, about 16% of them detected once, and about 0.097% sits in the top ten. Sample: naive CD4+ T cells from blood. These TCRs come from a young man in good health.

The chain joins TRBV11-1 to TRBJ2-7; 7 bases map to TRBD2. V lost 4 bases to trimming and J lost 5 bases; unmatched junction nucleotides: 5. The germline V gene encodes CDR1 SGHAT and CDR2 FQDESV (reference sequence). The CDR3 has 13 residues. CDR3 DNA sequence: TGTGCCAGCAGCTGGCTAGCGGAAAACGAGCAGTACTTC. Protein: CASSWLAENEQYF.

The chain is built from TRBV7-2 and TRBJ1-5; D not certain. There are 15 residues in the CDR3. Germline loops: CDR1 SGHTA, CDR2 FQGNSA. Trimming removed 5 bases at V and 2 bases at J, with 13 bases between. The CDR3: CASSLSGWGNQPQHF. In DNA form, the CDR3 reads TGTGCCAGCAGCCTTTCCGGATGGGGCAATCAGCCCCAGCATTTT. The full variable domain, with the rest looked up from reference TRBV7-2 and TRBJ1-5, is GAGVSQSPSNKVTEKGKDVELRCDPISGHTALYWYRQSLGQGLEFLIYFQGNSAPDKSGLPSDRFSAERTGGSVSTLTIQRTQQEDSAVYLCASSLSGWGNQPQHFGDGTRLSIL.

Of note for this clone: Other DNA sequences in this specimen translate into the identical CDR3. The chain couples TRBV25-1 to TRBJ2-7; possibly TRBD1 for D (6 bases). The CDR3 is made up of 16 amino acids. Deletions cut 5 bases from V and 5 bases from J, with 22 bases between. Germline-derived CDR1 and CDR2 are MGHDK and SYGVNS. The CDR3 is CASSPHGRGGLDEQYF. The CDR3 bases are TGTGCCAGCAGTCCACATGGAAGAGGGGGTTTGGACGAGCAGTACTTC.

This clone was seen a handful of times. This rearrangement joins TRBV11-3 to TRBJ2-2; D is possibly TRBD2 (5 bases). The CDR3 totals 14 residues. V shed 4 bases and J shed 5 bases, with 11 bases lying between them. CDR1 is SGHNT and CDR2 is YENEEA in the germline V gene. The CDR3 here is CASSSPSSTGELFF. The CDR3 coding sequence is TGTGCCAGCAGCTCCCCTAGCTCTACCGGGGAGCTGTTTTTT.

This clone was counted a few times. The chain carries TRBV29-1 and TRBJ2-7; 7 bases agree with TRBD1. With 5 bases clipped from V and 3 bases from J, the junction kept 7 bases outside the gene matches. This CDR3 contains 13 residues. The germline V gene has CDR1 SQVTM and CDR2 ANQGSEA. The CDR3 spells CSVSGTAFYEQYF. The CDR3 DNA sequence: TGCAGCGTTTCCGGGACAGCCTTCTACGAGCAGTACTTC.

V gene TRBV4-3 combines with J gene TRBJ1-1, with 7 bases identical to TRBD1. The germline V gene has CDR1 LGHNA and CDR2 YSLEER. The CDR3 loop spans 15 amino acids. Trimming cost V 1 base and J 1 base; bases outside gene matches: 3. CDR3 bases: TGCGCCAGCAGCCAAGGGGACAGACCGAACACTGAAGCTTTCTTT. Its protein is CASSQGDRPNTEAFF.

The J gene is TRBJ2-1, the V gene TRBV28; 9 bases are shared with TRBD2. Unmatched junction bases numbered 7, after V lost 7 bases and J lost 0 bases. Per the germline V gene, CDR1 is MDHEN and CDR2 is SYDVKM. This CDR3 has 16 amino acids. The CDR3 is CASTLAGRRSYNEQFF. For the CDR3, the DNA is TGTGCCAGCACTCTAGCGGGAAGACGCTCCTACAATGAGCAGTTCTTC.

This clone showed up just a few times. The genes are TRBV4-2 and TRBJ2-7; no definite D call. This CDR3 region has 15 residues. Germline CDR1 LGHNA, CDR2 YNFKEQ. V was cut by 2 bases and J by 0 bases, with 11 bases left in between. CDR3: CASSQSPDHSYEQYF. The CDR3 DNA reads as TGTGCCAGCAGCCAATCACCCGACCACTCCTACGAGCAGTACTTC.

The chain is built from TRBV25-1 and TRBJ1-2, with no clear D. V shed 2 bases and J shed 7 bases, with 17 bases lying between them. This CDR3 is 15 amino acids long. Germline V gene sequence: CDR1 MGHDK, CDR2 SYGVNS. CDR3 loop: CASSEVDKGDGGYTF. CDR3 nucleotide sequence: TGTGCCAGCAGTGAAGTCGACAAGGGCGACGGTGGCTACACCTTC.

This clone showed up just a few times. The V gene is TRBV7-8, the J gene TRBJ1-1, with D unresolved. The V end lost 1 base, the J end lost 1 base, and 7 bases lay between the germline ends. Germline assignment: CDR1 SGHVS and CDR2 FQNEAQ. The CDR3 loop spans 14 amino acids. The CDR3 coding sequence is TGTGCCAGCAGCTTAGTTCGGGGGAACACTGAAGCTTTCTTT. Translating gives CASSLVRGNTEAFF. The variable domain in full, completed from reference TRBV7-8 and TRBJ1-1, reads GAGVSQSPRYKVAKRGQDVALRCDPISGHVSLFWYQQALGQGPEFLTYFQNEAQLDKSGLPSDRFFAERPEGSVSTLKIQRTQQEDSAVYLCASSLVRGNTEAFFGQGTRLTVV.

CDR3 in DNA: TGTGCCAGCAGTTACGAGGGGGAGGGAAACTATGGCTACACCTTC. Translating gives CASSYEGEGNYGYTF. This rearrangement joins TRBV6-6 to TRBJ1-2; tentative D call: TRBD1 (6 bases). This CDR3 is built from 15 residues. Deletions cut 2 bases from V and 2 bases from J, with 12 bases between. Germline V gene data show CDR1 as MNHNY and CDR2 as SVGAGI (reference sequence).

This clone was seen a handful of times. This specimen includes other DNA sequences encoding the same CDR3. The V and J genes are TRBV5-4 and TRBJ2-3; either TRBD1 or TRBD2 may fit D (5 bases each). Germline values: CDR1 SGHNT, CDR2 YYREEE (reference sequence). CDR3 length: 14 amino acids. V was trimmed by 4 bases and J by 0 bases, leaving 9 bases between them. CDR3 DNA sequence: TGTGCCAGCAGCAAGGGACCTAGCACAGATACGCAGTATTTT. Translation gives CASSKGPSTDTQYF.

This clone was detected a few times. CDR3 residues: CASSVEERREAFF. CDR3 nucleotide sequence: TGTGCCAGCAGCGTAGAGGAGCGCCGAGAAGCTTTCTTT. V usage is TRBV9 and J usage is TRBJ1-1; D remains ambiguous. CDR1 SGDLS and CDR2 YYNGEE come from the germline V gene. Trimming left V 0 bases short and J 8 bases short, with 11 bases between. The CDR3 loop spans 13 amino acids.

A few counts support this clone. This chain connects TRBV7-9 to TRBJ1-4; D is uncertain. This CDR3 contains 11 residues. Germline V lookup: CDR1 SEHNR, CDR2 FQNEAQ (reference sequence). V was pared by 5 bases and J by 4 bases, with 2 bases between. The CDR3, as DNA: TGTGCCAGCAGCCGTAATGAAAAACTGTTTTTT. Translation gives CASSRNEKLFF.

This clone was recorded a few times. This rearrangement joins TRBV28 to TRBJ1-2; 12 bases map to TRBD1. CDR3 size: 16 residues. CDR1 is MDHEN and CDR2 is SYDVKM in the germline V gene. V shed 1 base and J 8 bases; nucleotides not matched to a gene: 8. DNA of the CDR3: TGTGCCAGCAGTTTATCGGAGGGACAGGGGGCGAGGGGCTACACCTTC. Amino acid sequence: CASSLSEGQGARGYTF.

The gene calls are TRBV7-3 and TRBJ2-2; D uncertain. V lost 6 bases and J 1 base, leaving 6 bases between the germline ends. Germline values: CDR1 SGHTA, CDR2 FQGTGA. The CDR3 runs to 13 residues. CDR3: CASRTVNTGELFF. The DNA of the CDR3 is TGTGCCAGCAGGACGGTGAACACCGGGGAGCTGTTTTTT. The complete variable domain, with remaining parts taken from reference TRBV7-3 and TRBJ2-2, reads GAGVSQTPSNKVTEKGKYVELRCDPISGHTALYWYRQSLGQGPEFLIYFQGTGAADDSGLPNDRFFAVRPEGSVSTLKIQRTERGDSAVYLCASRTVNTGELFFGEGSRLTVL.

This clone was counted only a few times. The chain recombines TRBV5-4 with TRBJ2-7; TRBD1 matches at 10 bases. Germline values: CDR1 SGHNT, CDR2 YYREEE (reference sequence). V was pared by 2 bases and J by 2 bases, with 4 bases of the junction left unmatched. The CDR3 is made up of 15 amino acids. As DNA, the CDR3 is TGTGCCAGCAGCTTCGGGGGACAGGGGACCTACGAGCAGTACTTC. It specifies CASSFGGQGTYEQYF.

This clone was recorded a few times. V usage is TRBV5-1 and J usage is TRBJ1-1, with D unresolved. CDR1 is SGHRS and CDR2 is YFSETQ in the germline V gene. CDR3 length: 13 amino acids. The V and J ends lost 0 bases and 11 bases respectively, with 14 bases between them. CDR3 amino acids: CASSLESVNVAFF. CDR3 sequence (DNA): TGCGCCAGCAGCTTGGAGTCGGTTAATGTGGCTTTCTTT.

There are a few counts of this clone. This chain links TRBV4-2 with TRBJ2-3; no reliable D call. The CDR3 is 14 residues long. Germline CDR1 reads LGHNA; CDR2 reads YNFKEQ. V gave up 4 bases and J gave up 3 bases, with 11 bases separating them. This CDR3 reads CASSRLRVTDTQYF. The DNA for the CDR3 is TGTGCCAGCAGCCGACTCCGAGTAACAGATACGCAGTATTTT.

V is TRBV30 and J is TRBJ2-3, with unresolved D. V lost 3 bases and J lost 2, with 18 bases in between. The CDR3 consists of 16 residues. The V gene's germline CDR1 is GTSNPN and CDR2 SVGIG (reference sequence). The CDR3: CAWRRRLTTFTDTQYF. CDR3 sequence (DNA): TGTGCCTGGAGGCGGAGACTCACGACCTTCACAGATACGCAGTATTTT.

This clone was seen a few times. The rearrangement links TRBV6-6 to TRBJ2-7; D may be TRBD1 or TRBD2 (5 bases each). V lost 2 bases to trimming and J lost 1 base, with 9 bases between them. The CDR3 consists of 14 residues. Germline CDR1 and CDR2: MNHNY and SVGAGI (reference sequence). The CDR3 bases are TGTGCCAGCAGTTACCCCGGGGCTTCCTACGAGCAGTACTTC. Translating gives CASSYPGASYEQYF.

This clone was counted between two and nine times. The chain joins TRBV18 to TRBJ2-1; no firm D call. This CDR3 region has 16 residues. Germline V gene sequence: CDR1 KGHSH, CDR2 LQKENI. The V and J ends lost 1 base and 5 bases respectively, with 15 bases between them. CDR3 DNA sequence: TGTGCCAGCTCACCACGGCAGGTCCAACTAAACAATGAGCAGTTCTTC. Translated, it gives CASSPRQVQLNNEQFF.